Below, 28 T cell receptor beta chains from the same sample are listed, as sequenced in a study of blood T cell repertoires in COVID-19. The data were produced by immunoSEQ multiplex PCR, yet TCRdb's version contains in-frame clones alone and is incomplete. The sample lists some 140,000 clones; about four fifths were seen once. Sequenced sample: PBMCs or T cells enriched from blood (not recorded which). These receptors all come from a man aged 45 to 65 who had recovered from COVID-19.

The chain carries TRBV7-6 and TRBJ2-5; TRBD2 aligns across 11 bases. The J segment lost 3 bases and the V segment lost 1 base, leaving 4 bases of the junction unmatched. In germline, CDR1 is SGHVS, CDR2 FNYEAQ. The CDR3 totals 16 residues. CDR3 region: CASSLGPTSGKETQYF. The CDR3 DNA reads TGTGCCAGCAGCTTAGGGCCGACTAGCGGGAAAGAGACCCAGTACTTC.

This sequence joins TRBV6-5 and TRBJ1-3; tentatively, D is TRBD1 (6 bases). CDR1 and CDR2 from the germline V gene are MNHEY and SVGAGI. Trimming removed 5 bases at V and 2 bases at J, with 10 bases between. The CDR3 has 14 amino acids. The CDR3 DNA sequence: TGTGCCAGCAGTCAGGGGTCCCCTGGAAACACCATATATTTT. This translates into CASSQGSPGNTIYF.

V gene TRBV6-2 or TRBV6-3 combines with J gene TRBJ1-4; TRBD1 aligns across 8 bases. CDR3 length: 14 residues. CDR1 and CDR2 (germline): MNHEY, SVGEGT. J gave up 7 bases and V 4 bases, and 5 bases lay outside the gene matches. CDR3 in DNA: TGTGCCAGCAGTTTGGACAGGGTAGTTGAAAAACTGTTTTTT. Amino acids: CASSLDRVVEKLFF.

This clone was observed once. This chain links TRBV11-3 with TRBJ2-7, with TRBD1 matching over 8 bases. Germline loops: CDR1 SGHNT, CDR2 YENEEA. The trim removed 5 bases at V and 0 bases at J, leaving 3 bases unmatched. This CDR3 spans 14 amino acids. The CDR3 region has the DNA TGTGCCAGCAGCGACAGGGGCAACTCCTACGAGCAGTACTTC. As protein: CASSDRGNSYEQYF.

This chain joins TRBV6-5 and TRBJ2-1, with 10 bases that match TRBD1. The V gene's germline CDR1 is MNHEY and CDR2 SVGAGI. Unmatched junction bases numbered 6, after V lost 5 bases and J lost 5 bases. This CDR3 contains 15 residues. The CDR3 DNA reads TGTGCCAGCAGTCTTACCGGGACAGGGGACAATGAGCAGTTCTTC. It codes for CASSLTGTGDNEQFF.

CDR3 DNA sequence: TGTGCCAGCAGTTTCGACAGTAGAGATAGCAATCAGCCCCAGCATTTT. Amino acid sequence: CASSFDSRDSNQPQHF. This sequence joins TRBV27 and TRBJ1-5, with D perhaps matching TRBD1 (5 bases). Germline V lookup: CDR1 MNHEY, CDR2 SMNVEV (reference sequence). The CDR3 has 16 residues. V was cut by 3 bases and J by 0 bases, with 12 bases left in between.

The rearrangement joins TRBV2 to TRBJ1-1; D unclear. Germline values: CDR1 SNHLY, CDR2 FYNNEI. This CDR3 is 14 amino acids long. V lost 6 bases and J lost 0, with 11 bases in between. The CDR3 region is CASRLTDMNTEAFF. The CDR3 nucleotides are TGTGCCAGCAGGCTAACAGACATGAACACTGAAGCTTTCTTT.

The chain is built from TRBV7-9 and TRBJ1-5; TRBD1 matches 8 bases. The CDR3 runs 14 residues. Germline V gene lookup returns CDR1 SEHNR and CDR2 FQNEAQ (reference sequence). V shed 6 bases, J shed 2 bases, and the junction held 3 bases outside the gene matches. The CDR3 coding sequence is TGTGCCAGCAGAAAGGGACAGGGCAATCAGCCCCAGCATTTT. Translated: CASRKGQGNQPQHF.

The chain is built from TRBV9 and TRBJ2-5; 7 nucleotides match TRBD2. Trimming removed 0 bases from V and 2 bases from J; junction bases left unmatched: 7. The CDR3 contains 16 residues. CDR1 SGDLS and CDR2 YYNGEE come from the germline V gene. The CDR3 nucleotides are TGTGCCAGCAGCGTAGATGAGTGGACTAGTCAAGAGACCCAGTACTTC. This codes for CASSVDEWTSQETQYF.

The genes are TRBV10-3 and TRBJ2-7, with 8 bases matching TRBD1. This CDR3 has 16 amino acids. With V trimmed by 3 bases and J by 4 bases, 11 bases remained unmatched. Germline values: CDR1 ENHRY, CDR2 SYGVKD. CDR3 in amino acids: CAISESSQGAPYEQYF. CDR3 in DNA: TGTGCCATCAGTGAAAGCTCTCAGGGGGCACCTTACGAGCAGTACTTC.

The V and J genes are TRBV19 and TRBJ1-1; D may be TRBD1 (5 bases). Trimming removed 7 bases at V and 0 bases at J, with 12 bases between. Germline V gene lookup returns CDR1 LNHDA and CDR2 SQIVND (reference sequence). The CDR3 contains 14 residues. In DNA, the CDR3 is TGTGCCAGTAATGACAGAATAATGAACACTGAAGCTTTCTTT. Amino acid sequence: CASNDRIMNTEAFF. Supplemented by reference TRBV19 and TRBJ1-1, the full variable domain reads DGGITQSPKYLFRKEGQNVTLSCEQNLNHDAMYWYRQDPGQGLRLIYYSQIVNDFQKGDIAEGYSVSREKKESFPLTVTSAQKNPTAFYLCASNDRIMNTEAFFGQGTRLTVV.

Remarks on this clone: A clone one base away is much larger, so this may be a read error. The chain has TRBV4-2 and TRBJ1-6, with TRBD1 matching 10 bases. V trimming: 4 bases; J trimming: 7 bases; junction bases outside the gene matches: 1. The CDR3 runs 14 residues. From germline, CDR1 is LGHNA and CDR2 YNFKEQ. The CDR3 DNA follows: TGTGCCAGCAGCCGGGGACAGGGGAATTCACCCCTCCACTTT. Encoded protein: CASSRGQGNSPLHF.

The chain links TRBV4-3 to TRBJ2-5; possible D gene TRBD1, 5 bases. The V and J ends lost 0 bases and 2 bases respectively, with 13 bases between them. This CDR3 has 16 residues. The germline CDR1 and CDR2 sequences are LGHNA and YSLEER. CDR3: CASSQDLQGGQETQYF. Written as DNA, the CDR3 is TGCGCCAGCAGCCAAGATCTCCAGGGCGGTCAAGAGACCCAGTACTTC.

This chain connects TRBV29-1 to TRBJ2-4, with TRBD1 as a possible D gene (7 bases). Germline V gives CDR1 SQVTM, CDR2 ANQGSEA. The CDR3 has 15 amino acids. V was trimmed by 7 bases and J by 4 bases, leaving 20 bases between them. The chain's CDR3 is CSGGRKTGTKNIQYF. CDR3 DNA sequence: TGCAGCGGGGGACGAAAGACAGGGACTAAAAACATTCAGTACTTC.

This clone was seen just once. The chain is built from TRBV5-1 and TRBJ1-4; 7 positions agree with TRBD1. The CDR3 sequence is 15 residues long. Germline-derived CDR1 and CDR2 are SGHRS and YFSETQ. J gave up 7 bases and V 0 bases, and 6 bases lay outside the gene matches. CDR3 in DNA: TGCGCCAGCAGCTTGGAAATGACAGGGACTGAAAAACTGTTTTTT. Protein: CASSLEMTGTEKLFF.

The rearrangement uses TRBV28 and TRBJ1-3; tentatively, D is TRBD1 (5 bases). From germline, CDR1 is MDHEN and CDR2 SYDVKM. The CDR3 extends over 17 amino acids. Trimming left V 2 bases short and J 1 base short, with 15 bases between. The CDR3 loop reads CASSLGVPGLSGNTIYF. The CDR3 DNA sequence: TGTGCCAGCAGTTTAGGGGTACCAGGGCTTTCTGGAAACACCATATATTTT.

This clone was counted a few times. The chain joins TRBV7-9 to TRBJ2-3, with D unresolved. CDR3 length: 13 amino acids. The V gene lost 1 base and the J gene lost 1 base, with 3 bases spanning the gap. CDR1 is SEHNR and CDR2 is FQNEAQ in the germline V gene (reference sequence). CDR3: CASSLGGTDTQYF. CDR3 nucleotide sequence: TGTGCCAGCAGCTTAGGAGGCACAGATACGCAGTATTTT.

The V gene is TRBV7-9, the J gene TRBJ2-3; 9 bases are shared with TRBD1. The CDR3 extends over 15 amino acids. Trimming removed 3 bases from V and 5 bases from J; junction bases left unmatched: 6. Germline V gene sequence: CDR1 SEHNR, CDR2 FQNEAQ (reference sequence). The DNA of the CDR3 is TGTGCCAGCAGCTTCCGGGACAGGGTGATAGATACGCAGTATTTT. Translated: CASSFRDRVIDTQYF.

The chain joins TRBV7-9 to TRBJ1-5, with 8 bases that match TRBD1. Trimming at V came to 6 bases and at J to 5 bases, leaving 6 bases not matched to a gene. The germline V gene has CDR1 SEHNR and CDR2 FQNEAQ (reference sequence). The CDR3 spans 14 residues. The CDR3, as DNA: TGTGCCAGCAGTTCAGGGGGCTTGTATCAGCCCCAGCATTTT. Protein: CASSSGGLYQPQHF.

J is TRBJ2-5 and V is TRBV3-1 (or the pseudogene TRBV3-2); 10 positions agree with TRBD1. Germline assignment: CDR1 LGHDT and CDR2 YNNKEL (reference sequence). The CDR3 is 14 amino acids. The V gene end was trimmed by 3 bases and the J gene end by 7 bases; junction bases not matched to a gene: 5. The CDR3 region has the DNA TGTGCCAGCAGCCACGGGACAGGGGTTGGGACCCAGTACTTC. Amino acid sequence: CASSHGTGVGTQYF.

Written as DNA, the CDR3 is TGTGCCAGCAGCGTAGAAGCGAGAGGGCTCGGTAATGAAAAACTGTTTTTT. This translates into CASSVEARGLGNEKLFF. The chain combines TRBV9 with TRBJ1-4; D not certain. This CDR3 spans 17 amino acids. Per germline, CDR1 SGDLS and CDR2 YYNGEE. V lost 0 bases and J 4 bases, leaving 16 bases between the germline ends. The full variable domain, rest sourced from reference TRBV9 and TRBJ1-4, is DSGVTQTPKHLITATGQRVTLRCSPRSGDLSVYWYQQSLDQGLQFLIQYYNGEERAKGNILERFSAQQFPDLHSELNLSSLELGDSALYFCASSVEARGLGNEKLFFGSGTQLSVL.

The genes are TRBV12-1 and TRBJ2-1; the D call TRBD2 from the table was never checked on the DNA. TRBV12-1 is classified as a pseudogene. The CDR3 sequence is 15 residues long. Written as DNA, the CDR3 is TGTGCCAGCACCCCACCTAGCGGGGGGGCGGATGAGCAGTTCTTC. Amino acids: CASTPPSGGADEQFF.

This clone was detected only once. The chain has TRBV29-1 and TRBJ1-6; 9 nucleotides agree with TRBD1. V trimming: 7 bases; J trimming: 6 bases; junction bases outside the gene matches: 10. Germline V gene lookup returns CDR1 SQVTM and CDR2 ANQGSEA. The CDR3 consists of 15 residues. In DNA form, the CDR3 reads TGCAGCGCTACCGTGGGACAGGGCGTTAATTCACCCCTCCACTTT. Translating gives CSATVGQGVNSPLHF. The full variable domain, rest sourced from reference TRBV29-1 and TRBJ1-6, is SAVISQKPSRDICQRGTSLTIQCQVDSQVTMMFWYRQQPGQSLTLIATANQGSEATYESGFVIDKFPISRPNLTFSTLTVSNMSPEDSSIYLCSATVGQGVNSPLHFGNGTRLTVT.

V is TRBV7-2 and J is TRBJ1-4; TRBD1 matches 9 bases. Germline loops: CDR1 SGHTA, CDR2 FQGNSA. This CDR3 has 14 amino acids. The V segment lost 6 bases and the J segment 7 bases; nucleotides outside the gene matches: 6. DNA of the CDR3: TGTGCCAGCAGAATGACAGGGGGTGGTGAAAAACTGTTTTTT. Amino acid sequence: CASRMTGGGEKLFF. Looking up the rest from reference TRBV7-2 and TRBJ1-4 gives the full variable domain: GAGVSQSPSNKVTEKGKDVELRCDPISGHTALYWYRQSLGQGLEFLIYFQGNSAPDKSGLPSDRFSAERTGGSVSTLTIQRTQQEDSAVYLCASRMTGGGEKLFFGSGTQLSVL.

This chain connects TRBV6-5 to TRBJ1-2; 9 positions agree with TRBD1. The CDR3 totals 14 residues. CDR1 is MNHEY and CDR2 is SVGAGI in the germline V gene. Trimming cost V 5 bases and J 3 bases; bases outside gene matches: 4. The CDR3 nucleotides are TGTGCCAGCAGTCCAAGGACAGGGGACTATGGCTACACCTTC. It yields the protein CASSPRTGDYGYTF.

This clone was recorded a few times. V usage is TRBV7-2 and J usage is TRBJ2-2; D ambiguous. Per germline, CDR1 SGHTA and CDR2 FQGNSA. The CDR3 loop spans 13 amino acids. Between the trimmed V and J ends, which lost 1 base and 3 bases, there was a span of 3 bases. The CDR3 here is CASSLDYTGELFF. The CDR3 DNA reads TGTGCCAGCAGCTTAGACTACACCGGGGAGCTGTTTTTT.

The rearrangement joins TRBV6-5 to TRBJ1-5; 7 positions agree with TRBD1. This CDR3 is 15 amino acids long. Germline CDR1 and CDR2: MNHEY and SVGAGI. J gave up 0 bases and V 6 bases, and 5 bases lay outside the gene matches. CDR3 protein: CASREDRISNQPQHF. The CDR3 nucleotides are TGTGCCAGCAGGGAGGACAGGATTAGCAATCAGCCCCAGCATTTT.

This clone appeared a few times. The gene calls are TRBV29-1 and TRBJ1-1, with D hard to call. Trimming pared 6 bases from V and 2 bases from J, leaving 13 bases between. This CDR3 spans 13 amino acids. Per the germline V gene, CDR1 is SQVTM and CDR2 is ANQGSEA. The CDR3: CSVYSGSNTEAFF. CDR3 nucleotides: TGCAGCGTGTACAGTGGATCTAACACTGAAGCTTTCTTT.